Shown below are 8 T cell receptor beta chains from a single sample sequenced in a study of CD8 T cells in ankylosing spondylitis. MiXCR, run by TCRdb on the 5' RACE reads, gives a single entry per CDR3 protein. The table has 200,000 to 300,000 distinct CDR3 sequences, roughly 25% seen once. The sequenced material came from blood, either unsorted or a sorted T cell fraction (not recorded which). The source is a male donor with ankylosing spondylitis or in good health (not recorded which).

This clonotype showed up many times. Here the CDR3 reads CASSRAFSGASGEQYF. CDR3 bases: TGTGCCAGCAGCAGGGCCTTTAGCGGGGCCTCGGGGGAGCAGTACTTC. J is TRBJ2-7 and V is TRBV12-3 or TRBV12-4, with 8 bases matching TRBD2. Losses at the gene ends were 6 bases for V and 7 bases for J; bases not matched to a gene: 17. This CDR3 comprises 16 residues.

There are many counts of this clonotype. V gene TRBV20-1 combines with J gene TRBJ1-6; D call uncertain. Germline V lookup: CDR1 DFQATT, CDR2 SNEGSKA (reference sequence). The V end was cut by 3 bases, the J end by 6 bases, with 15 bases between. The CDR3 spans 15 residues. The CDR3 DNA reads as TGCAGTGCTAGGTCCACAGCGAACATTAATTCACCCCTCCACTTT. Amino acid sequence: CSARSTANINSPLHF.

This clonotype was counted a few times. V usage is TRBV20-1 and J usage is TRBJ2-7; 8 bases fit TRBD1. The germline V gene has CDR1 DFQATT and CDR2 SNEGSKA (reference sequence). The ends lost 1 base at V and 0 bases at J; junction bases unmatched: 8. The CDR3 spans 16 residues. CDR3 nucleotide sequence: TGCAGTGCTAGAGGTCCAGGGGGCGATATCTCCTACGAGCAGTACTTC. Translating it yields CSARGPGGDISYEQYF.

This clonotype was seen ten or more times. This sequence joins TRBV5-1 and TRBJ2-5, with D hard to call. The germline V and J ends were trimmed by 2 bases and 3 bases, with 11 bases remaining between them. Germline values: CDR1 SGHRS, CDR2 YFSETQ. This CDR3 is 14 amino acids long. The CDR3 DNA reads as TGCGCCAGCAGCTTTGGGGTCAGCAAAGAGACCCAGTACTTC. This sequence encodes CASSFGVSKETQYF.

This clonotype showed up many times. The rearrangement uses TRBV28 and TRBJ2-5; the D is unclear. CDR1 and CDR2 (germline): MDHEN, SYDVKM. The CDR3 is made up of 13 amino acids. With 7 bases removed from V and 5 bases from J, the gap between germline ends came to 14 bases. The CDR3 loop is CASTLHIGETQYF. CDR3 nucleotide sequence: TGTGCCAGCACCCTACACATAGGGGAGACCCAGTACTTC.

The chain has TRBV20-1 and TRBJ2-1; 7 bases match TRBD1. The CDR3 covers 15 residues. Germline V CDR1 and CDR2: DFQATT, SNEGSKA (reference sequence). V shed 0 bases and J 6 bases; nucleotides not matched to a gene: 8. As DNA, the CDR3 is TGCAGTGCTAGAGACGACAGGGTGAGCCCCAATGAGCAGTTCTTC. Protein product: CSARDDRVSPNEQFF.

The chain is built from TRBV10-3 and TRBJ1-1, with 8 positions matching TRBD1. Trimming cost V 6 bases and J 9 bases; bases outside gene matches: 6. This CDR3 has 12 amino acids. Germline V gives CDR1 ENHRY, CDR2 SYGVKD. The CDR3 protein is CAIRETGDKAFF. The CDR3 DNA reads as TGTGCCATCAGAGAGACAGGGGATAAAGCTTTCTTT.

The table lists this clonotype with a few counts. The V gene is TRBV24-1, the J gene TRBJ2-1; TRBD1 matches 9 bases. The V gene's germline CDR1 is KGHDR and CDR2 SFDVKD. V lost 10 bases, J lost 8 bases, and 8 bases stayed unmatched. This CDR3 contains 13 residues. The CDR3 region has the DNA TGTGCCACGACAGGGGGTAATAGGGATGAGCAGTTCTTC. Translation: CATTGGNRDEQFF.